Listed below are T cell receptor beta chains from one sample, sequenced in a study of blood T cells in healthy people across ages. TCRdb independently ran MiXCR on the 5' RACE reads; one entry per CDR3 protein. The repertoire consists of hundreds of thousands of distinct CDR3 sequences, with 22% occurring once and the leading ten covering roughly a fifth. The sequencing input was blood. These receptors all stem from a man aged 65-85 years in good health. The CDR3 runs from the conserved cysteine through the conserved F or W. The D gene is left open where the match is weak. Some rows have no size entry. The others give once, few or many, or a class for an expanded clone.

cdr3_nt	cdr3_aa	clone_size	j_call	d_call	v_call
TGTGCCAGCAGCTTGGAAAGCCCTCTTCTCAAAAACATTCAGTACTTC	CASSLESPLLKNIQYF	many	TRBJ2-4	-	TRBV5-6
TGCAGTGCTAGAGACAGGGGCTCCTATGGCTACACCTTC	CSARDRGSYGYTF	-	TRBJ1-2	-	TRBV20-1
TGTGCCAGCAGCTCCCGACTAGCGGGGTACAATGAGCAGTACTTC	CASSSRLAGYNEQYF	-	TRBJ2-7	TRBD2	TRBV7-2
TGTGCCAGCACCCCTATAGCGGGGGGGCTCCAAAATGAGCAGTTCTTC	CASTPIAGGLQNEQFF	-	TRBJ2-1	TRBD2	TRBV12-3/TRBV12-4
TGTGCCATCAATTCCGCCACCGGACAAAATCTAAACTATGGCTACACCTTC	CAINSATGQNLNYGYTF	-	TRBJ1-2	-	TRBV10-3
TGCGCCAGCAGCCCCATTGGGGGCGGGGGCCCCTCCTACAATGAGCAGTTCTTC	CASSPIGGGGPSYNEQFF	few	TRBJ2-1	-	TRBV5-1
TGCAGCGTTGTTAAGGGGGGGGACAATGAGCAGTTCTTC	CSVVKGGDNEQFF	-	TRBJ2-1	-	TRBV29-1
TGTGCCAGCAGCCAACAGGGCCGCAATGAGCAGTTCTTC	CASSQQGRNEQFF	few	TRBJ2-1	-	TRBV11-3
TGTGCCAGCAGTCCTCGACAGGGCTTCGGGTTCCACTTT	CASSPRQGFGFHF	-	TRBJ1-6	TRBD1	TRBV27
TGCAGTGCTAGGCACCCGGCGGGAGGGCCTCAAGAGACCCAGTACTTC	CSARHPAGGPQETQYF	-	TRBJ2-5	TRBD2	TRBV20-1
TGTGCCAGCAGTGAGTACGGACTAGACACCATATATTTT	CASSEYGLDTIYF	few	TRBJ1-3	-	TRBV25-1
TGCAGCGGGGGACAGGACAATCAGCCCCAGCATTTT	CSGGQDNQPQHF	-	TRBJ1-5	TRBD1	TRBV29-1
TGTGCCAGCAGCGTTAGCGGGAGAACTCAAGAGACCCAGTACTTC	CASSVSGRTQETQYF	few	TRBJ2-5	TRBD2	TRBV9
TGCAGTGCTAGGCCCGGGACCGCAGCGCATTTT	CSARPGTAAHF	once	TRBJ2-3	-	TRBV20-1
TGTGCCAGCACCCTGCAAACGGGGGGTAAAGAGACCCAGTACTTC	CASTLQTGGKETQYF	few	TRBJ2-5	TRBD2	TRBV12-3/TRBV12-4
TGCAGCGCTTCGACAGGGGGCGCGGACACTGAAGCTTTCTTT	CSASTGGADTEAFF	many	TRBJ1-1	TRBD1	TRBV29-1
TGTGCCAGCAGGGGCCTAGGGGCCCAGTACTTC	CASRGLGAQYF	-	TRBJ2-5	-	TRBV2
TGCAGTGCTAGCCTTGGACTTTCCGAATCGATTTACACAGATACGCAGTATTTT	CSASLGLSESIYTDTQYF	-	TRBJ2-3	-	TRBV20-1
TGTGCCAGCAGTTACGGGGGGAGTGGTTTGTCCTACGAGCAGTACTTC	CASSYGGSGLSYEQYF	-	TRBJ2-7	-	TRBV6-5
TGTGCCAGCAGTGTACAGGTTGGGGGCAATGAGCAGTTCTTC	CASSVQVGGNEQFF	few	TRBJ2-1	-	TRBV6-4
TGCAGTGCTAGAGACCCAACGACAGGGAGTGAAGCTTTCTTT	CSARDPTTGSEAFF	-	TRBJ1-1	TRBD1	TRBV20-1
TGTGCCAGCAGCTTGCTCGTCAGGATGAACACTGAAGCTTTCTTT	CASSLLVRMNTEAFF	-	TRBJ1-1	-	TRBV5-6
TGCATTGTCCCGGGACAGGGGGTTTCAGATACGCAGTATTTT	CIVPGQGVSDTQYF	-	TRBJ2-3	TRBD1	TRBV20-1
TGTGCCAGCAGCCGCCCCCCCTCTGGGGCCAACGTCCTGACTTTC	CASSRPPSGANVLTF	-	TRBJ2-6	-	TRBV11-2
TGTGCCAGCAGAGAGGGGATAACTAATGAAAAACTGTTTTTT	CASREGITNEKLFF	-	TRBJ1-4	-	TRBV6-5
TGTGCCAGCAGTGGCACAATGTACCAAGAGACCCAGTACTTC	CASSGTMYQETQYF	-	TRBJ2-5	-	TRBV6-6
TGTGCCAGCAGCCACGGGCCGTTCACCGGGGAGCTGTTTTTT	CASSHGPFTGELFF	-	TRBJ2-2	-	TRBV5-6
TGCAGTGCTTTCCAGGCGCCTAACTATGGCTACACCTTC	CSAFQAPNYGYTF	-	TRBJ1-2	-	TRBV20-1
TGCAGCGTTCTGCCTAGCAAGGGGGAGAGGGCAGATACGCAGTATTTT	CSVLPSKGERADTQYF	-	TRBJ2-3	-	TRBV29-1
TGCGCCAGCAGCACCCGCGCCGGGCGCGGCACTGAAGCTTTCTTT	CASSTRAGRGTEAFF	-	TRBJ1-1	-	TRBV4-3
TGTGCCAGCAGTTTATTTCTTATGGGTCGCTACACCTTC	CASSLFLMGRYTF	-	TRBJ1-2	-	TRBV12-3/TRBV12-4
TGTGCCAGCAGTTCAACCGGGACAGGGATCTCCTACGAGCAGTACTTC	CASSSTGTGISYEQYF	once	TRBJ2-7	TRBD1	TRBV28
TGTGCCAGCAGTTGGCAGGGCGGCGGCAATCAGCCCCAGCATTTT	CASSWQGGGNQPQHF	-	TRBJ1-5	-	TRBV27
TGTGCCATCAGTGAGGCGGGGGTCTTAGATACGCAGTATTTT	CAISEAGVLDTQYF	many	TRBJ2-3	TRBD2	TRBV10-3
TGTGCCAGCAGTACTAGCGGGGACAGCACAGATACGCAGTATTTT	CASSTSGDSTDTQYF	-	TRBJ2-3	TRBD2	TRBV12-3/TRBV12-4
TGCGCCAGCAGCTTTCCGGGACAGGGAATCGAGCAGTACTTC	CASSFPGQGIEQYF	-	TRBJ2-7	TRBD1	TRBV5-1
TGTGCCAGCAGCTTTGACAGGGAATACAATGAGCAGTTCTTC	CASSFDREYNEQFF	few	TRBJ2-1	TRBD1	TRBV5-6
TGCAGCGCGAGGCTAGCCCTCAGGGGGCGAGAGACCCAGTACTTC	CSARLALRGRETQYF	once	TRBJ2-5	TRBD1	TRBV29-1
TGTGCCAGCAGTTATCGGAGCGGGGGGGCATGGGAGCAGTACTTC	CASSYRSGGAWEQYF	-	TRBJ2-7	TRBD2	TRBV6-5
TGTGCCAGCAGCCAGGATACCGGGACAGGGTCGCATGAGCAGTTCTTC	CASSQDTGTGSHEQFF	few	TRBJ2-1	TRBD1	TRBV3-1
TGTGCCAGCAGTCGGACAGGGGCTGTGGCCAAAAACATTCAGTACTTC	CASSRTGAVAKNIQYF	-	TRBJ2-4	TRBD1	TRBV12-3/TRBV12-4
TGCAGTGCTAACCACGACAGGGGCTCCACAGATACGCAGTATTTT	CSANHDRGSTDTQYF	-	TRBJ2-3	TRBD1	TRBV20-1
TGCAGTGCTAGCCCGGGGACGGGGCGGAACACTGAAGCTTTCTTT	CSASPGTGRNTEAFF	few	TRBJ1-1	-	TRBV20-1
TGTGCCAGCAGACGGGATACCGGGGAGCTGTTTTTT	CASRRDTGELFF	-	TRBJ2-2	-	TRBV6-1
TGTGCCAGCAGCGTAGGAGAGGTTGGAGAGACCCAGTACTTC	CASSVGEVGETQYF	-	TRBJ2-5	-	TRBV9
TGCGCCAGCAGCTTAGAGGCAGGGTGGACTGAGCAGTTCTTC	CASSLEAGWTEQFF	-	TRBJ2-1	-	TRBV5-1